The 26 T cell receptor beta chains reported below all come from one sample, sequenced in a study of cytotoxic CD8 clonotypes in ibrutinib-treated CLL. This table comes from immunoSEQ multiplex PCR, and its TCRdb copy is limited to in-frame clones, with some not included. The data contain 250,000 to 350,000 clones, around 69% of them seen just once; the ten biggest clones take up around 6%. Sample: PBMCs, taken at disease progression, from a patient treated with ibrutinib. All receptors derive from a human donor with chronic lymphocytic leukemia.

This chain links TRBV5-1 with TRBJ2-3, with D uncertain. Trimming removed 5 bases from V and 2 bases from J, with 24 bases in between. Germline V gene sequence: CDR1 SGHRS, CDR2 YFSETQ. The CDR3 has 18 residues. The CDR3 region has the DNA TGCGCCAGCAGGCTGGGTTTCAGGCGGCGGCTAAACACAGATACGCAGTATTTT. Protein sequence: CASRLGFRRRLNTDTQYF.

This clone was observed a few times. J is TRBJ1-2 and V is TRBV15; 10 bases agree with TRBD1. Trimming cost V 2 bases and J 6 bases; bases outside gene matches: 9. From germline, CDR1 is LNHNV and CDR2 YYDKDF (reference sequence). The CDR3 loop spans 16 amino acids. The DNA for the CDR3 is TGTGCCACCAGCAGACGCTATGACAGGGGGCTGAATGGCTACACCTTC. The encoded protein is CATSRRYDRGLNGYTF.

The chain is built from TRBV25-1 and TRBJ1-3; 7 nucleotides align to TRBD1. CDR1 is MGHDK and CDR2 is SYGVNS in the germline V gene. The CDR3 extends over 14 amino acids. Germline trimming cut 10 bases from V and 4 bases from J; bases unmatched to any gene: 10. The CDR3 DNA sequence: TGTGCCACCAGGGGGTTGGGGGTCGGAAACACCATATATTTT. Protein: CATRGLGVGNTIYF.

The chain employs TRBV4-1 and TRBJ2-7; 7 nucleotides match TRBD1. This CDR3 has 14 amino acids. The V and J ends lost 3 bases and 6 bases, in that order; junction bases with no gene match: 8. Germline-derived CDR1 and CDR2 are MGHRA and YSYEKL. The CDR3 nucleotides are TGCGCCAGCAGCCAGCCACGACAGGGCGGCGAGCAGTACTTC. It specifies CASSQPRQGGEQYF.

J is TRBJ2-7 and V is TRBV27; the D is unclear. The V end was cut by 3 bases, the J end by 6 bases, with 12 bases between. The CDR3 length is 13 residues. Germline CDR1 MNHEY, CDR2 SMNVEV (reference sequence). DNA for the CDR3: TGTGCCAGCAGTTTCCTTTCCAAGTTCGAGCAGTACTTC. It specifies CASSFLSKFEQYF.

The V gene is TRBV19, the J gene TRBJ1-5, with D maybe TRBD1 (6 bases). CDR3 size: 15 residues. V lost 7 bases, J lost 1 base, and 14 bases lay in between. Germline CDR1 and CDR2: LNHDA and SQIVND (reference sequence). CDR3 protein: CASMTGQGSNQPQHF. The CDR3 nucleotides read TGTGCCAGTATGACCGGTCAGGGGAGCAATCAGCCCCAGCATTTT.

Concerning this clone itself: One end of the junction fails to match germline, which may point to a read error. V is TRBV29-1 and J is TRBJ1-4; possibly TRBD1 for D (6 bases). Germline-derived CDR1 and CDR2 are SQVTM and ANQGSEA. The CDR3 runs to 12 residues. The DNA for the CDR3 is TGCAGCATTGATGCCGAGGGGGGGCAGCTGTTTTTT. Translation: CSIDAEGGQLFF.

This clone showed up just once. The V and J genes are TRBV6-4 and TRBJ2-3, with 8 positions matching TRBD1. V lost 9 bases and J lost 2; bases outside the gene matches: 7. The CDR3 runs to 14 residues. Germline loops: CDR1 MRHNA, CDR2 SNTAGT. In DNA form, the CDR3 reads TGTGCCAGTGCCGGGACAGGCAACACAGATACGCAGTATTTT. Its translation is CASAGTGNTDTQYF.

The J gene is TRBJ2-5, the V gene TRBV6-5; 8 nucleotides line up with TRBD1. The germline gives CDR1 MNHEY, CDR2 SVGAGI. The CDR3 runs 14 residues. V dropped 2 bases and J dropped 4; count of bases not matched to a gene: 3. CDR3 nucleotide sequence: TGTGCCAGCAGTTACGTCAGGGGGCGAGAGACCCAGTACTTC. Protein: CASSYVRGRETQYF.

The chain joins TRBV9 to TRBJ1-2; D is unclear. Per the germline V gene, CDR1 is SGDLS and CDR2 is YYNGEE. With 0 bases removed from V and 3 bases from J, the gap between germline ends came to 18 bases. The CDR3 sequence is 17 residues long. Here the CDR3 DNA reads TGTGCCAGCAGCGTAGGACCCCTGGAGAGCCCCCACTATGGCTACACCTTC. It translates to CASSVGPLESPHYGYTF.

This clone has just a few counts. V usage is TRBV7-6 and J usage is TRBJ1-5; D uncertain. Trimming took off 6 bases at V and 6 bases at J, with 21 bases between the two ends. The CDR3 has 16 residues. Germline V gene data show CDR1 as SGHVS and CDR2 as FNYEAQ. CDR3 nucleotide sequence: TGTGCCAGCAGGGCTGAGTCTGCCTCCCTCAGTCAGCCCCAGCATTTT. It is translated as CASRAESASLSQPQHF.

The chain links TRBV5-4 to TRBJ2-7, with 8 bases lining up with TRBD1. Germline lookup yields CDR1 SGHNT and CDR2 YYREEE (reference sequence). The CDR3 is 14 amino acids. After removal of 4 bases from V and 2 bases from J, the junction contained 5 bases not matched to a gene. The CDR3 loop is CASSRRTGPYEQYF. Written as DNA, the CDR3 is TGTGCCAGCAGCAGAAGGACAGGGCCCTACGAGCAGTACTTC.

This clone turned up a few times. CDR3 sequence: CASSVGFTGELFF. The CDR3 DNA follows: TGCGCCAGCAGCGTGGGGTTCACCGGGGAGCTGTTTTTT. This chain links TRBV5-1 with TRBJ2-2; D unresolved. Between the trimmed V and J ends, which lost 4 bases and 4 bases, there was a span of 8 bases. The CDR3 covers 13 residues. Germline assignment: CDR1 SGHRS and CDR2 YFSETQ.

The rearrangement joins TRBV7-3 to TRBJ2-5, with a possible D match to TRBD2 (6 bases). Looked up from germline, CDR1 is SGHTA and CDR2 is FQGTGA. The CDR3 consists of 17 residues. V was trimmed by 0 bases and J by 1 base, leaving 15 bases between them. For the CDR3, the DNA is TGTGCCAGCAGCTTAACTGGTAGCGGAGGATTCCAAGAGACCCAGTACTTC. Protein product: CASSLTGSGGFQETQYF.

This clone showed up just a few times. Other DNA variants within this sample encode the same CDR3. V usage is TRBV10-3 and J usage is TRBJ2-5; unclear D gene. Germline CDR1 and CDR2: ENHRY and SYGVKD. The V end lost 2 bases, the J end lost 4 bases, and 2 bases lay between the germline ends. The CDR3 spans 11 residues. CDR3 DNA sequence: TGTGCCATCAGTGAGGGAGAGACCCAGTACTTC. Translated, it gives CAISEGETQYF.

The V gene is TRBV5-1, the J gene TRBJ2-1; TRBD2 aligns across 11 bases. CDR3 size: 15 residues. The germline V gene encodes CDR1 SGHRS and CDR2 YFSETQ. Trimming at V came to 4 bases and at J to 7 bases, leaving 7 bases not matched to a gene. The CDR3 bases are TGCGCCAGCAGCGTTAGCGGGGGGGCCTTTAATGAGCAGTTCTTC. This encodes CASSVSGGAFNEQFF.

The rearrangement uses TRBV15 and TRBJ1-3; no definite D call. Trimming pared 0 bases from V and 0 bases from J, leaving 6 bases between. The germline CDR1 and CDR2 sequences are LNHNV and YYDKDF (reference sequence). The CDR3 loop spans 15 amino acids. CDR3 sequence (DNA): TGTGCCACCAGCAGAGATGGATTCTCTGGAAACACCATATATTTT. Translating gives CATSRDGFSGNTIYF.

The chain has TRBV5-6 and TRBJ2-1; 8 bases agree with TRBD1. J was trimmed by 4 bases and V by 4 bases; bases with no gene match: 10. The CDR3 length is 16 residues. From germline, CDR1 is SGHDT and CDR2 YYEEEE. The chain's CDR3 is CASSLPGDRLYNEQFF. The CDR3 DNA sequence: TGTGCCAGCAGCCTACCAGGGGACAGGCTGTACAATGAGCAGTTCTTC.

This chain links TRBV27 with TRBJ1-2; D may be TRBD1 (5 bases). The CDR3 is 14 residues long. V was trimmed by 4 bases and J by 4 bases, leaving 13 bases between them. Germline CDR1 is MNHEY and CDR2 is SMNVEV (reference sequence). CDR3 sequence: CASSSRDSRYGYTF. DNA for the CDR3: TGTGCCAGCAGTTCCCGCGACAGTCGCTATGGCTACACCTTC.

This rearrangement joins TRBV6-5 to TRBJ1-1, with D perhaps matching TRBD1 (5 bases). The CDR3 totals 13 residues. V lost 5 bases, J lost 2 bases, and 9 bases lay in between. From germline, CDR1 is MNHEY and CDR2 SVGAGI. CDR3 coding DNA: TGTGCCAGCAGTGAACAGGCAAACACTGAAGCTTTCTTT. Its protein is CASSEQANTEAFF.

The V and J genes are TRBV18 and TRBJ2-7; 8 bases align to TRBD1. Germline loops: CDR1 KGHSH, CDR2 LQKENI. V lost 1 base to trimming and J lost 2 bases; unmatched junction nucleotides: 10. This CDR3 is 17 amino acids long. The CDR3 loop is CASSPLPWTGRPYEQYF. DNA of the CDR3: TGTGCCAGCTCACCACTACCCTGGACAGGGCGCCCCTACGAGCAGTACTTC.

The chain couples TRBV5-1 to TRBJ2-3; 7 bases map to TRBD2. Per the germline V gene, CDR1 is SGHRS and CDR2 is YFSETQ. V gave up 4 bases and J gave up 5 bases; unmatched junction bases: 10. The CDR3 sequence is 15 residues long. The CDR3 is CASSLGGYGGDTQYF. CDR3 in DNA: TGCGCCAGCAGCCTGGGGGGGTATGGCGGAGATACGCAGTATTTT.

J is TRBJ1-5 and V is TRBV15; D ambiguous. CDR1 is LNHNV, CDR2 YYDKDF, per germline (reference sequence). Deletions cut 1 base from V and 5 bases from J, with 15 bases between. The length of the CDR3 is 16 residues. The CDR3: CATSRAGQGLHQPQHF. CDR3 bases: TGTGCCACCAGCAGAGCGGGCCAAGGGCTCCATCAGCCCCAGCATTTT.

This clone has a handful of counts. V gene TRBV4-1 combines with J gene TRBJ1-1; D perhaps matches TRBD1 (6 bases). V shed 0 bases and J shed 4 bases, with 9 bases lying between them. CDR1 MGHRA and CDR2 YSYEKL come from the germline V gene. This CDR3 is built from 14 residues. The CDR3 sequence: CASSQERGRTEAFF. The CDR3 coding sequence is TGCGCCAGCAGCCAAGAGCGGGGGCGCACTGAAGCTTTCTTT.

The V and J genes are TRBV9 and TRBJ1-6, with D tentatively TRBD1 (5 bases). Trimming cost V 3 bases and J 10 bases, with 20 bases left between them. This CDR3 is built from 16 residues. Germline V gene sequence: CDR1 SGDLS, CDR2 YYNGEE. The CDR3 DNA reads TGTGCCAGCAGCGCCGGTGGATCTGGTTGGGGGTCACCCCTCCACTTT. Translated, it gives CASSAGGSGWGSPLHF. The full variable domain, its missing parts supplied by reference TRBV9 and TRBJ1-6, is DSGVTQTPKHLITATGQRVTLRCSPRSGDLSVYWYQQSLDQGLQFLIQYYNGEERAKGNILERFSAQQFPDLHSELNLSSLELGDSALYFCASSAGGSGWGSPLHFGNGTRLTVT.

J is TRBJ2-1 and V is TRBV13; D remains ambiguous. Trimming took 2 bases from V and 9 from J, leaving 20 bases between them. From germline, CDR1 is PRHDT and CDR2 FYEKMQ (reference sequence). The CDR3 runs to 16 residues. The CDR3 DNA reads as TGTGCCAGCAGCTTATATTTGGACCTAGAAGCAAGTGAGCAGTTCTTC. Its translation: CASSLYLDLEASEQFF.